The next 17 T cell receptor beta chains were all read from a single sample in a study of CD4 T cells in relation to SARS-CoV-2 and coronaviruses. CD4+ T cells from unexposed donors were obtained before the COVID-19 pandemic (2011-2018). The cells were cultured for under twelve days before CD4+ T cells were isolated. Clones were sequenced by immunoSEQ multiplex PCR, and TCRdb holds only the in-frame ones, with some missing. The data contain about 21,000 clones, around three quarters of them singletons. Their antigens remain unidentified. Input material: CD4+ T cells from PBMCs, cultured in vitro. Every receptor here comes from a human donor in good health.

CDR3 amino acids: CASSQEGDRSEAFF. CDR3 coding DNA: TGCGCCAGCAGCCAAGAAGGGGACCGGAGTGAAGCTTTCTTT. The rearrangement joins TRBV4-1 to TRBJ1-1; a possible D gene is TRBD1 (5 bases). This CDR3 has 14 residues. Germline assignment: CDR1 MGHRA and CDR2 YSYEKL. Trimming shortened V by 0 bases and J by 7 bases, and 12 bases separated the two germline ends.

This clone has just a few counts. CDR3: CASSPLGPSSGNTIYF. The CDR3 DNA is TGTGCCAGCAGCCCACTCGGGCCCTCCTCTGGAAACACCATATATTTT. The chain couples TRBV14 to TRBJ1-3; D not certain. The CDR3 is 16 residues long. Per germline, CDR1 SGHDN and CDR2 FVKESK. Trimming removed 4 bases at V and 0 bases at J, with 13 bases between.

The rearrangement links TRBV28 to TRBJ2-7, with D possibly being TRBD2 (5 bases). This CDR3 region has 20 residues. CDR1 and CDR2 from the germline V gene are MDHEN and SYDVKM. V lost 1 base and J lost 3, with 28 bases in between. The CDR3 protein is CASSLFPWVGSHRENYEQYF. As DNA, the CDR3 is TGTGCCAGCAGTTTATTTCCTTGGGTTGGGTCTCATCGGGAAAACTACGAGCAGTACTTC.

The chain has TRBV2 and TRBJ2-3, with D hard to call. The CDR3 contains 14 residues. CDR1 is SNHLY and CDR2 is FYNNEI in the germline V gene. Trimming cost V 4 bases and J 3 bases, with 11 bases left between them. The CDR3 nucleotides are TGTGCCAGCAGTGGCCTCCTGGGTACAGATACGCAGTATTTT. Protein: CASSGLLGTDTQYF.

The rearrangement uses TRBV18 and TRBJ2-1; 8 bases map to TRBD1. V trimming: 1 base; J trimming: 4 bases; junction bases outside the gene matches: 6. This CDR3 contains 16 residues. From germline, CDR1 is KGHSH and CDR2 LQKENI. The CDR3 sequence is CASSPRQGMRYNEQFF. The DNA for the CDR3 is TGTGCCAGCTCACCACGACAGGGGATGCGGTACAATGAGCAGTTCTTC.

This clone was counted a single time. V usage is TRBV24-1 and J usage is TRBJ2-2, with a weak D call TRBD1 (5 bases). Germline-derived CDR1 and CDR2 are KGHDR and SFDVKD. The V end lost 3 bases, the J end lost 0 bases, and 13 bases lay between the germline ends. This CDR3 spans 17 amino acids. Written as DNA, the CDR3 is TGTGCCACCAGTGATCTGACAGACAAGTCGAACACCGGGGAGCTGTTTTTT. Translation gives CATSDLTDKSNTGELFF.

The V gene is TRBV9, the J gene TRBJ1-1; D remains ambiguous. Germline-derived CDR1 and CDR2 are SGDLS and YYNGEE. This CDR3 comprises 14 residues. V lost 3 bases to trimming and J lost 0 bases, with 9 bases between them. CDR3 region: CASSAPHMNTEAFF. CDR3 nucleotides: TGTGCCAGCAGCGCCCCCCATATGAACACTGAAGCTTTCTTT.

The rearrangement links TRBV18 to TRBJ2-2; D is possibly TRBD1 (6 bases). This CDR3 contains 14 residues. Germline-derived CDR1 and CDR2 are KGHSH and LQKENI. V shed 3 bases and J shed 7 bases, with 12 bases lying between them. Here the CDR3 reads CASSPAGDDGELFF. For the CDR3, the DNA is TGTGCCAGCTCACCCGCAGGGGACGACGGGGAGCTGTTTTTT.

This clone was observed a few times. The chain uses TRBV2 and TRBJ2-1; either TRBD1 or TRBD2 may supply D (5 bases each). Trimming took off 6 bases at V and 0 bases at J, with 6 bases between the two ends. The CDR3 is made up of 13 amino acids. Germline V gives CDR1 SNHLY, CDR2 FYNNEI. The chain's CDR3 is CASRGDSYNEQFF. The CDR3 DNA reads as TGTGCCAGCAGGGGGGACTCCTACAATGAGCAGTTCTTC.

This chain uses TRBV9 with TRBJ2-7, with TRBD2 matching 7 bases. Germline-derived CDR1 and CDR2 are SGDLS and YYNGEE. Trimming took 2 bases from V and 3 from J; bases not matched to a gene: 8. The CDR3 is 15 residues long. The CDR3 here is CASSVGQRGYYEQYF. CDR3 nucleotides: TGTGCCAGCAGCGTGGGCCAGCGGGGCTACTACGAGCAGTACTTC.

This chain joins TRBV5-1 and TRBJ2-7; 11 nucleotides match TRBD2. The V gene end was trimmed by 4 bases and the J gene end by 3 bases; junction bases not matched to a gene: 6. CDR3 length: 15 residues. CDR1 and CDR2 (germline): SGHRS, YFSETQ. The CDR3, as DNA: TGCGCCAGCAGCGCATTGACTAGCGGGGACTACGAGCAGTACTTC. Its protein product is CASSALTSGDYEQYF.

CDR3 DNA: TGTGCCTGGAGTGTTCAGGGACCCAATCAGCCCCAGCATTTT. It is translated as CAWSVQGPNQPQHF. The chain employs TRBV30 and TRBJ1-5; tentative D call: TRBD1 (5 bases). The CDR3 consists of 14 residues. Germline V lookup: CDR1 GTSNPN, CDR2 SVGIG (reference sequence). The V gene lost 0 bases and the J gene lost 3 bases, with 9 bases spanning the gap.

The chain links TRBV2 to TRBJ2-5; D is unclear. This CDR3 spans 14 amino acids. Trimming removed 7 bases at V and 4 bases at J, with 16 bases between. CDR1 is SNHLY, CDR2 FYNNEI, per germline. This CDR3 reads CASNKFTVAETQYF. CDR3 nucleotide sequence: TGTGCCAGCAACAAATTTACCGTTGCAGAGACCCAGTACTTC.

This sequence joins TRBV30 and TRBJ1-2; TRBD1 aligns across 7 bases. Germline V lookup: CDR1 GTSNPN, CDR2 SVGIG (reference sequence). V trimming: 3 bases; J trimming: 8 bases; junction bases outside the gene matches: 9. This CDR3 spans 13 amino acids. The CDR3, as DNA: TGTGCCTGGAGGCCGACAGGGAACTTGGGCTACACCTTC. Protein product: CAWRPTGNLGYTF.

The V call is TRBV30, the J call TRBJ2-3; tentatively, D is TRBD1 or TRBD2 (6 bases each). The germline gives CDR1 GTSNPN, CDR2 SVGIG (reference sequence). This CDR3 is 14 amino acids long. V shed 0 bases and J shed 4 bases, with 11 bases lying between them. CDR3 sequence (DNA): TGTGCCTGGAGTGTGGGGGGCCGAGCAGATACGCAGTATTTT. It translates to CAWSVGGRADTQYF.

The V gene is TRBV30, the J gene TRBJ1-1; D uncertain. The CDR3 consists of 11 residues. The ends were cut back, 1 base at V and 4 bases at J, with 4 bases in the middle. Germline V gene lookup returns CDR1 GTSNPN and CDR2 SVGIG (reference sequence). The CDR3 region is CAWSDTTEAFF. The CDR3, as DNA: TGTGCCTGGAGTGACACCACTGAAGCTTTCTTT.

This clone showed up just once. The chain joins TRBV18 to TRBJ2-3; unclear D gene. V lost 3 bases and J lost 2, with 9 bases in between. The CDR3 totals 14 residues. Germline CDR1 KGHSH, CDR2 LQKENI. This chain's CDR3 is CASSPGRDTDTQYF. CDR3 DNA: TGTGCCAGCTCACCGGGCCGAGACACAGATACGCAGTATTTT.